This TCR beta chain was retrieved from a study of blood T cell repertoires in COVID-19. Overall study context: The United States, Italy and Spain were the sources of the acute and convalescent COVID-19 samples. From T cells, B-cell-depleted T cells, or PBMCs came the material, which was cDNA or gDNA.

The CDR3 is 15 amino acids. Germline CDR1 SNHLY, CDR2 FYNNEI. V shed 6 bases and J shed 0 bases, with 13 bases lying between them. Only one count was recorded for this clone. Original data processing: Reference gene primer amplification gave estimated nucleated cell counts. Measured with immunoSEQ multiplex PCR; TCRdb has only the in-frame clones, and not every one. The DNA was the basis for D and trimming; V, J and clone size are from that table. The table lists fewer than 50,000 clones, around 88% of them singletons, with around 15% in the top ten. The chain uses TRBV2 and TRBJ2-3, with D tentatively TRBD2 (6 bases). The material sequenced was peripheral blood. The clonotype comes from a human donor in a cohort sampled during active COVID-19. The CDR3 nucleotides read TGTGCCAGCAGCGTGGACTATTCAAGCACAGATACGCAGTATTTT. It is translated as CASSVDYSSTDTQYF.